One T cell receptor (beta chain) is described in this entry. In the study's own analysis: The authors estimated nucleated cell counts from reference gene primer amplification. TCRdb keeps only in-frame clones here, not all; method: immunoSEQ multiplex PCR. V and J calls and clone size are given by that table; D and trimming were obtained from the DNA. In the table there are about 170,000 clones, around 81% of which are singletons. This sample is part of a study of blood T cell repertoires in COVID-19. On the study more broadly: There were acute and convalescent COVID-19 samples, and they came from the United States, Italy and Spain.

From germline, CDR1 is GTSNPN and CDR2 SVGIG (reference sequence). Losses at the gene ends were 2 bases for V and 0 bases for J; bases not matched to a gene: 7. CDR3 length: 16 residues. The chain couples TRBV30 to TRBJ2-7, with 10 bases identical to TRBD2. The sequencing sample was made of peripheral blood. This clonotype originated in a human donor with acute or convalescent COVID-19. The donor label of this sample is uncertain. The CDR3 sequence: CAWSTRTSGSSYEQYF. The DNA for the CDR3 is TGTGCCTGGAGTACCCGGACTAGCGGTAGCTCCTACGAGCAGTACTTC. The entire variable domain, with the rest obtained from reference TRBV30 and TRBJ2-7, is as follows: SQTIHQWPATLVQPVGSPLSLECTVEGTSNPNLYWYRQAAGRGLQLLFYSVGIGQISSEVPQNLSASRPQDRQFILSSKKLLLSDSGFYLCAWSTRTSGSSYEQYFGPGTRLTVT.